This entry lists 5 T cell receptor beta chains sequenced from one sample in a study of beta chain features in type 1 diabetes. The investigators reverse transcribed all of the isolated RNA, so they sequenced expressed TCRB transcripts. TCRdb keeps only in-frame clones here, not all; method: immunoSEQ multiplex PCR. The sample shows about 470,000 clones, 30% of them seen only once. Sequenced material: naive CD4+ T cells from blood. Source of these receptors: a man aged 18-30 years in good health.

This clone was seen a few times. This sequence joins TRBV2 and TRBJ2-1; D possibly corresponds to TRBD2 (6 bases). V lost 4 bases, J lost 6 bases, and 16 bases lay in between. Germline CDR1 SNHLY, CDR2 FYNNEI. This CDR3 has 15 amino acids. The CDR3 nucleotides read TGTGCCAGCAGTGCTGAGGGACTGGAGACCAATGAGCAGTTCTTC. It translates to CASSAEGLETNEQFF.

The chain couples TRBV11-2 to TRBJ2-6, with D unresolved. The germline V gene encodes CDR1 SGHAT and CDR2 FQNNGV. The CDR3 contains 16 residues. Trimming took 5 bases from V and 4 from J, leaving 15 bases between them. The DNA of the CDR3 is TGTGCCAGCAGCGCCCGACTTGGCTCCGGGGCCAACGTCCTGACTTTC. This encodes CASSARLGSGANVLTF.

This clone was detected only a few times. This chain links TRBV28 with TRBJ2-5; no reliable D call. In germline, CDR1 is MDHEN, CDR2 SYDVKM. Trimming left V 6 bases short and J 3 bases short, with 8 bases between. The CDR3 is 12 amino acids. CDR3 protein: CASRKGKETQYF. CDR3 nucleotide sequence: TGTGCCAGCAGAAAGGGCAAAGAGACCCAGTACTTC.

The chain carries TRBV5-1 and TRBJ2-3; D call uncertain. The germline CDR1 and CDR2 sequences are SGHRS and YFSETQ. The CDR3 runs 13 residues. Deletions cut 6 bases from V and 5 bases from J, with 13 bases between. The CDR3 DNA follows: TGCGCCAGCAAGGCTAGTCTTAAAGATACGCAGTATTTT. Protein sequence: CASKASLKDTQYF.

The V gene is TRBV28, the J gene TRBJ1-2; D is perhaps TRBD1 (5 bases). CDR3 length: 13 amino acids. V was shortened by 7 bases and J by 4 bases, with 13 bases between the two germline ends. Germline-derived CDR1 and CDR2 are MDHEN and SYDVKM. CDR3 nucleotides: TGTGCCAGCAAGGATTGGGGCGGCTATGGCTACACCTTC. Translation: CASKDWGGYGYTF.